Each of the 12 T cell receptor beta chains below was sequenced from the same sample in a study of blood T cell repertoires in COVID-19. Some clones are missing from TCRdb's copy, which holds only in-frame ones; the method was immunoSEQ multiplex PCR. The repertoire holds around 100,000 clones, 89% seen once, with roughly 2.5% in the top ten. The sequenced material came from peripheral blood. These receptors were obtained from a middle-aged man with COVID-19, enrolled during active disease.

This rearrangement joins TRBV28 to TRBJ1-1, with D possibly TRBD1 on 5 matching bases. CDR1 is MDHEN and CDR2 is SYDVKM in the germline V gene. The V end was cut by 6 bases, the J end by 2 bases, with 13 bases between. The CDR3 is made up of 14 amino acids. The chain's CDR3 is CASRPSRANTEAFF. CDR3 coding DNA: TGTGCCAGCAGGCCATCCAGGGCAAACACTGAAGCTTTCTTT. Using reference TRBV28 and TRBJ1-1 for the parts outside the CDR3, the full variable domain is DVKVTQSSRYLVKRTGEKVFLECVQDMDHENMFWYRQDPGLGLRLIYFSYDVKMKEKGDIPEGYSVSREKKERFSLILESASTNQTSMYLCASRPSRANTEAFFGQGTRLTVV.

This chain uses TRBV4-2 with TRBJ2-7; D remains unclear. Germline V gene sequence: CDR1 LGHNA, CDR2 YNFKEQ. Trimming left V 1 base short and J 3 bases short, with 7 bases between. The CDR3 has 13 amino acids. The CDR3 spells CASSQVSYYEQYF. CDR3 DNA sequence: TGTGCCAGCAGCCAAGTTTCGTACTACGAGCAGTACTTC.

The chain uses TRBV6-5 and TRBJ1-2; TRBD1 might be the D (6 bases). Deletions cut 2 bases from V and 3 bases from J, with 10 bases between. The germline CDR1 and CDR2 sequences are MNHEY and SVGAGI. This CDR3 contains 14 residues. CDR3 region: CASSYGGGDYGYTF. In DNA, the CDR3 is TGTGCCAGCAGTTACGGGGGGGGCGACTATGGCTACACCTTC.

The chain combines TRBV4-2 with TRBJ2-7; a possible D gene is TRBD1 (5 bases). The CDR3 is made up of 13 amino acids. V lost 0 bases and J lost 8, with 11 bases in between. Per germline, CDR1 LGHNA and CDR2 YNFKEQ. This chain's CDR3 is CASSQDQQEQQYF. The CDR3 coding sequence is TGTGCCAGCAGCCAAGACCAACAGGAGCAGCAGTACTTC.

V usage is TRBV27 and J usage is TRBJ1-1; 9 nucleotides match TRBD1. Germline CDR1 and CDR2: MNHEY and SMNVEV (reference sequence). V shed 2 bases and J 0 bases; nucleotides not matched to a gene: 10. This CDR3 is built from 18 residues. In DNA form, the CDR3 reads TGTGCCAGCAGTTTAAGCGGGACAGGGATTCGCATGAACACTGAAGCTTTCTTT. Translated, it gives CASSLSGTGIRMNTEAFF.

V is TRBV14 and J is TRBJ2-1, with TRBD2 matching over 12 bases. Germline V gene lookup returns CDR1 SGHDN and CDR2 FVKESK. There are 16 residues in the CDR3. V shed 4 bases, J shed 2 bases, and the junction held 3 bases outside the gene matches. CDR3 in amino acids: CASSPLAGGPYNEQFF. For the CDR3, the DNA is TGTGCCAGCAGCCCTCTAGCGGGGGGGCCCTACAATGAGCAGTTCTTC.

The CDR3 DNA reads as TGTGCCAGCAGCGGACAGCTTTCCTACGAGCAGTACTTC. Translating gives CASSGQLSYEQYF. V gene TRBV7-9 combines with J gene TRBJ2-7; possible D gene TRBD1, 6 bases. Trimming left V 5 bases short and J 1 base short, with 9 bases between. CDR1 and CDR2 (germline): SEHNR, FQNEAQ (reference sequence). The length of the CDR3 is 13 residues.

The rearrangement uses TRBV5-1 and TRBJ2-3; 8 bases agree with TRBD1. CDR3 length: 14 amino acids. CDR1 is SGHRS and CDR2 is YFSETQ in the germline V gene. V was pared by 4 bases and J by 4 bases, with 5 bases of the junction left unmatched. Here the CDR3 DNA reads TGCGCCAGCAGCGGCGGACAGGGCCCAGATACGCAGTATTTT. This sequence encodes CASSGGQGPDTQYF.

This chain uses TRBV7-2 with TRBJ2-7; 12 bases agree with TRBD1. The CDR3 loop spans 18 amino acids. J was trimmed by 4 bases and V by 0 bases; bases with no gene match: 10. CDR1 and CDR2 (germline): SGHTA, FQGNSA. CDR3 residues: CASSLARDRGQAFYEQYF. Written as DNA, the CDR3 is TGTGCCAGCAGCTTAGCTCGGGACAGGGGGCAGGCCTTTTACGAGCAGTACTTC.

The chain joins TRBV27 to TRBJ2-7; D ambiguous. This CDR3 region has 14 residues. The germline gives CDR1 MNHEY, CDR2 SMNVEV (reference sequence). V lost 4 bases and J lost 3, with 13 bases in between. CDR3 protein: CASSSPDKFYEQYF. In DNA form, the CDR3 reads TGTGCCAGCAGTTCCCCTGACAAATTCTACGAGCAGTACTTC.

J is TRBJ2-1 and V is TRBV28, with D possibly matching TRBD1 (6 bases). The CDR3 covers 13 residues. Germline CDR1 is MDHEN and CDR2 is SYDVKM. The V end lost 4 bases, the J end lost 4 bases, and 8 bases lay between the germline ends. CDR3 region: CASSYDRYNEQFF. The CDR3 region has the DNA TGTGCCAGCAGTTATGACAGGTACAATGAGCAGTTCTTC.

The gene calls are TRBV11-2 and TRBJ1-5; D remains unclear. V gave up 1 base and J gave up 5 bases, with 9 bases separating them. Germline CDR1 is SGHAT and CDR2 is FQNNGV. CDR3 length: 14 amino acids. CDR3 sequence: CASSLGSGYQPQHF. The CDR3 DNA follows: TGTGCCAGCAGCTTAGGGTCGGGTTATCAGCCCCAGCATTTT.